This is a list of T cell receptor beta chains from one sample in a study of cytomegalovirus exposure and HLA in healthy donors. Repertoires were generated with immunoSEQ multiplex PCR, while TCRdb's copy carries only in-frame clones and drops some. The sample includes approximately 100,000 clones, 74% of them seen just once. The sample was PBMCs. The receptors derive from a human donor in good health. Both conserved end residues are trimmed from each CDR3. The listing skips clone size in some rows; elsewhere it reads once, few, many or a size class.

V gene	clone size	CDR3 protein
TRBV6-1	NA	ASSEAQGPTDTQY
TRBV4-2	few	ASSRPPGLAGATQETQY
TRBV5-1	few	ASSLGTGLIANYGYT
TRBV18	many	ASSPGTGPYEQY
TRBV19	once	ASSITARGEEKLF
TRBV19	few	ASSQGGTGELF
TRBV14	NA	ASSDLTLALAGGEQY
TRBV25-1	NA	ASSEWDSSYEQY
TRBV28	NA	ASSLAGPAYEQY
TRBV5-4	few	ASSPTGTGGYEQY
TRBV19	once	ASSILSGKSTDTQY